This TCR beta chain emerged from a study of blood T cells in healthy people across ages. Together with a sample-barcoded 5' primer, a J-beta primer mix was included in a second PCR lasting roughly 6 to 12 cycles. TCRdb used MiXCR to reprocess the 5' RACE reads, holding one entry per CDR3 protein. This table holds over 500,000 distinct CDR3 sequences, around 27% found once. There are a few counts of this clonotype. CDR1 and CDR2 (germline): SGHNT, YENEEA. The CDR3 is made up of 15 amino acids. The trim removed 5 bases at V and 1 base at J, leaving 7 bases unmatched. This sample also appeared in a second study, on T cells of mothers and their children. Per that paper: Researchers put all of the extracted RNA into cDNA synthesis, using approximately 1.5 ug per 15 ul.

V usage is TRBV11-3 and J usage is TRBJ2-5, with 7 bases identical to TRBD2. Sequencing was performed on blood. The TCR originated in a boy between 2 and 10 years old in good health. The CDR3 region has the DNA TGTGCCAGCAGCCGTACTAGCGACCCCCAAGAGACCCAGTACTTC. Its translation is CASSRTSDPQETQYF. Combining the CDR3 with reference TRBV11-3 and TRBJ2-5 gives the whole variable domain EAGVVQSPRYKIIEKKQPVAFWCNPISGHNTLYWYLQNLGQGPELLIRYENEEAVDDSQLPKDRFSAERLKGVDSTLKIQPAELGDSAVYLCASSRTSDPQETQYFGPGTRLLVL.